This entry is about one T cell receptor (beta chain). Antigen specificity is unknown. The data are from a study of CXCR3-negative and CXCR3-positive naive CD8 T cells. Study-level results: TRB CDR3 properties were used to infer TCR strength, and surface CD5 was comparable between naive subsets. Memory CD8+ cells had much lower diversity, and both naive subsets had comparably high diversity. Naive cells that were CXCR3-positive had more hydrophobic TRB CDR3s (compared with CXCR3-negative naive cells).

TRB cDNA was prepared as libraries by UMI-labeled 5' RACE. For each CDR3 protein, TCRdb gives one entry from its re-call of the 5' RACE reads, without DNA. The sample's table shows around 150,000 distinct CDR3 sequences. CDR1 and CDR2 (germline): SGHTA, FQGTGA. The CDR3 has 13 residues. Material for sequencing was naive CXCR3+ CD8+ T cells from blood. The sample's subset: CD45RO-CCR7+CD27+CD95- naive CD8+ T cells expressing CXCR3 (TNR3+). The clonotype comes from a human donor in good health. Some clones in this sample may be carry-over from other donors' samples. The chain carries TRBV7-3 and TRBJ2-7. The chain's CDR3 is CASSLIPDYEQYF.